Shown below are 18 T cell receptor beta chains from a single sample sequenced in a study of blood T cell repertoires in COVID-19. This table comes from immunoSEQ multiplex PCR, and its TCRdb copy is limited to in-frame clones, with some not included. The table includes some 110,000 clones, 82% detected once. Sequenced sample: peripheral blood. All receptors come from a man in his fifties or sixties with acute or convalescent COVID-19.

V gene TRBV29-1 combines with J gene TRBJ1-2; weak D call: TRBD1 (6 bases). This CDR3 is built from 12 residues. V was cut by 5 bases and J by 12 bases, with 19 bases left in between. In germline, CDR1 is SQVTM, CDR2 ANQGSEA. CDR3 residues: CSVKQGTSPDTF. The CDR3 DNA reads TGCAGCGTTAAACAGGGAACGTCTCCGGACACCTTC.

The rearrangement links TRBV28 to TRBJ1-5, with D tentatively TRBD1 (6 bases). Trimming cost V 6 bases and J 6 bases, with 12 bases left between them. CDR1 and CDR2 (germline): MDHEN, SYDVKM. CDR3 size: 13 residues. CDR3 sequence: CASRPGDRQPQHF. In nucleotides, the CDR3 is TGTGCCAGCAGGCCAGGGGATCGTCAGCCCCAGCATTTT. The whole variable domain, remainder taken from reference TRBV28 and TRBJ1-5, is DVKVTQSSRYLVKRTGEKVFLECVQDMDHENMFWYRQDPGLGLRLIYFSYDVKMKEKGDIPEGYSVSREKKERFSLILESASTNQTSMYLCASRPGDRQPQHFGDGTRLSIL.

The chain couples TRBV6-4 to TRBJ1-1; TRBD1 might be the D (6 bases). CDR3 size: 13 residues. V lost 6 bases to trimming and J lost 2 bases, with 10 bases between them. Germline V gene lookup returns CDR1 MRHNA and CDR2 SNTAGT. The CDR3 DNA is TGTGCCAGCAGCAGACAGGTTAACACTGAAGCTTTCTTT. The encoded protein is CASSRQVNTEAFF.

The chain is built from TRBV19 and TRBJ2-5, with 12 bases aligning to TRBD2. Germline V gene data show CDR1 as LNHDA and CDR2 as SQIVND (reference sequence). V lost 3 bases and J lost 1; bases outside the gene matches: 3. This CDR3 contains 16 residues. The CDR3 protein is CASSIWTSGVQETQYF. The CDR3 nucleotides read TGTGCCAGTAGTATTTGGACTAGCGGGGTCCAAGAGACCCAGTACTTC.

To note about this clone: The same CDR3 can be traced to other DNA sequences in this sample. The rearrangement joins TRBV18 to TRBJ2-7; possibly TRBD1 for D (5 bases). The CDR3 has 13 amino acids. V dropped 6 bases and J dropped 0 bases, with 9 bases sitting between them. Germline values: CDR1 KGHSH, CDR2 LQKENI. CDR3 nucleotides: TGTGCCAGCTCCAGACAGAGCTCCTACGAGCAGTACTTC. Residues: CASSRQSSYEQYF. Filled out from reference TRBV18 and TRBJ2-7, the complete variable domain reads NAGVMQNPRHLVRRRGQEARLRCSPMKGHSHVYWYRQLPEEGLKFMVYLQKENIIDESGMPKERFSAEFPKEGPSILRIQQVVRGDSAAYFCASSRQSSYEQYFGPGTRLTVT.

V and J are TRBV19 and TRBJ1-2, with TRBD1 matching 10 bases. The CDR3 extends over 18 amino acids. The junction had 12 bases not matched to a gene; V was cut back by 4 bases and J by 1 base. Looked up from germline, CDR1 is LNHDA and CDR2 is SQIVND (reference sequence). CDR3 coding DNA: TGTGCCAGTAGTAACACCGGGACAGGGGCCCTGGGTAACTATGGCTACACCTTC. It specifies CASSNTGTGALGNYGYTF.

The V call is TRBV5-6, the J call TRBJ2-3; TRBD2 agrees at 9 bases. J gave up 6 bases and V 2 bases, and 7 bases lay outside the gene matches. The germline V gene has CDR1 SGHDT and CDR2 YYEEEE. This CDR3 comprises 15 residues. CDR3 DNA: TGTGCCAGCAGCTTTGAGCGGGAGGCCGGGGATACGCAGTATTTT. It codes for CASSFEREAGDTQYF.

The chain carries TRBV14 and TRBJ1-2; the D gene is possibly TRBD1 (5 bases). The CDR3 contains 13 residues. Trimming took 1 base from V and 2 from J, leaving 5 bases between them. CDR1 SGHDN and CDR2 FVKESK come from the germline V gene. The CDR3 DNA is TGTGCCAGCAGCCAAGCAGGGAACTATGGCTACACCTTC. It is translated as CASSQAGNYGYTF.

V and J are TRBV5-1 and TRBJ2-2; perhaps TRBD2 as D (5 bases). From germline, CDR1 is SGHRS and CDR2 YFSETQ. V lost 0 bases and J 4 bases, leaving 13 bases between the germline ends. This CDR3 has 16 amino acids. CDR3 DNA: TGCGCCAGCAGCTTGGCGGGGAGCCTAAGCACCGGGGAGCTGTTTTTT. This codes for CASSLAGSLSTGELFF.

This chain links TRBV29-1 with TRBJ2-7, with TRBD1 matching over 8 bases. The CDR3 covers 14 residues. Germline trimming cut 3 bases from V and 7 bases from J; bases unmatched to any gene: 11. Germline CDR1 is SQVTM and CDR2 is ANQGSEA. The CDR3 DNA is TGCAGCGTTGAGGCGGTTCAGGGGGCTGGTGAGCAGTACTTC. This gives the protein CSVEAVQGAGEQYF.

The chain combines TRBV9 with TRBJ1-6, with D unclear. The CDR3 spans 15 residues. Germline CDR1 SGDLS, CDR2 YYNGEE. V lost 0 bases and J lost 9, with 13 bases in between. The CDR3 sequence is CASSVDSFKPSPLHF. The CDR3 nucleotides read TGTGCCAGCAGCGTAGACAGCTTCAAGCCTTCACCCCTCCACTTT.

As concerns this clone: Other nucleotide sequences in the sample specify the same CDR3. The chain recombines TRBV3-1 (or the pseudogene TRBV3-2) with TRBJ2-7, with TRBD1 identical over 7 bases. The CDR3 covers 13 residues. CDR1 is LGHDT and CDR2 is YNNKEL in the germline V gene (reference sequence). J lost 5 bases, V lost 4 bases, and 5 bases had no gene match. The CDR3 is CASSLGDRDEQYF. For the CDR3, the DNA is TGTGCCAGCAGCCTCGGAGACAGGGACGAGCAGTACTTC.

This chain links TRBV10-3 with TRBJ2-1; 11 nucleotides align to TRBD2. V lost 0 bases and J lost 8; bases outside the gene matches: 9. CDR3 length: 17 amino acids. Germline V lookup: CDR1 ENHRY, CDR2 SYGVKD. CDR3 nucleotide sequence: TGTGCCATCAGTGAGTCAGCAGGTACTAGCGGGAGCTATGAGCAGTTCTTC. It codes for CAISESAGTSGSYEQFF.

In its sample, this clone was seen a few times. This chain links TRBV18 with TRBJ1-4; D is ambiguous. CDR1 and CDR2 (germline): KGHSH, LQKENI. This CDR3 is built from 14 residues. V lost 3 bases, J lost 3 bases, and 8 bases lay in between. The DNA of the CDR3 is TGTGCCAGCTCACCGACTGAGTCTAATGAAAAACTGTTTTTT. It codes for CASSPTESNEKLFF.

The rearrangement joins TRBV7-2 to TRBJ2-6; 7 bases are shared with TRBD2. The CDR3 totals 15 residues. In germline, CDR1 is SGHTA, CDR2 FQGNSA. The ends lost 3 bases at V and 2 bases at J; junction bases unmatched: 1. The CDR3 protein is CASSLGGAGANVLTF. Here the CDR3 DNA reads TGTGCCAGCAGCTTGGGGGGGGCTGGGGCCAACGTCCTGACTTTC.

V usage is TRBV6-5 and J usage is TRBJ1-1, with D possibly TRBD1 on 6 matching bases. V was clipped by 7 bases and J by 4 bases, with 16 bases between them. The CDR3 extends over 14 amino acids. Germline V CDR1 and CDR2: MNHEY, SVGAGI. CDR3 in DNA: TGTGCCAGCACTCCCCCCGACAGGATCACTGAAGCTTTCTTT. Its translation: CASTPPDRITEAFF.

The V gene is TRBV15, the J gene TRBJ2-3; D unclear. Trimming stripped 0 bases from V and 1 base from J, with 11 bases between. Per germline, CDR1 LNHNV and CDR2 YYDKDF (reference sequence). This CDR3 is built from 16 residues. In DNA, the CDR3 is TGTGCCACCAGCAGAGATAATGGTCCAGGCACAGATACGCAGTATTTT. Encoded protein: CATSRDNGPGTDTQYF.

The chain joins TRBV14 to TRBJ1-4, with 8 bases that match TRBD1. The CDR3 consists of 14 residues. The ends lost 4 bases at V and 6 bases at J; junction bases unmatched: 4. Germline V gives CDR1 SGHDN, CDR2 FVKESK. CDR3 loop: CASSPRTGYEKLFF. In DNA, the CDR3 is TGTGCCAGCAGCCCCAGGACAGGGTATGAAAAACTGTTTTTT.